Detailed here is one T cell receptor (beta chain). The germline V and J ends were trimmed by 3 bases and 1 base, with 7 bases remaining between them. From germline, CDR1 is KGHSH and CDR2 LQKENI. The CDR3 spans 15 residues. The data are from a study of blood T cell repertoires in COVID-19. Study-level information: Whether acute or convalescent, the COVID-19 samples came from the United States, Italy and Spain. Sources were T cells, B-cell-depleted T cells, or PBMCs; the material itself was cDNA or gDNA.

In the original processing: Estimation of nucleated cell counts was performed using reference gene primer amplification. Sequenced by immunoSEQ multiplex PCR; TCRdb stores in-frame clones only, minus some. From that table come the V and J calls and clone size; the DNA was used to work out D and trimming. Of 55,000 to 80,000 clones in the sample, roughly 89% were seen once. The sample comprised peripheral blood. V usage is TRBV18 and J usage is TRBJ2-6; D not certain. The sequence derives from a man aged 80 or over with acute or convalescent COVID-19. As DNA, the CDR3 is TGTGCCAGCTCACCTCAGGCTTCTGGGGCCAACGTCCTGACTTTC. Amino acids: CASSPQASGANVLTF.